Listed below are T cell receptor beta chains from one sample, sequenced in a study of response to subunit inactivated influenza vaccine. MiXCR, run by TCRdb on the RT-PCR reads, gives a single entry per CDR3 protein. The data show around 480,000 distinct CDR3 sequences, approximately 15% seen once. Source: CD4+ T cells sorted from PBMCs, taken 23 months after vaccination. The receptors come from a man in his fifties or sixties who received an inactivated influenza vaccine. CDR3s include the opening cysteine and the closing phenylalanine or tryptophan. D genes are given only for firm matches. Size is omitted from some rows. Given values are once, few, many or a class for expanded clones.

d_gene	abundance	v_gene	j_gene	CDR3aa	CDR3nt
.	many	TRBV10-3	TRBJ1-5	CAISESYLRDQPQHF	TGTGCCATCAGTGAGTCGTACTTAAGGGATCAGCCCCAGCATTTT
.	.	TRBV20-1	TRBJ2-3	CSAPRSRSTDTQYF	TGCAGTGCTCCTCGCAGCAGAAGCACAGATACGCAGTATTTT
.	few	TRBV20-1	TRBJ2-7	CSANIWENEQYF	TGCAGTGCTAACATCTGGGAGAACGAGCAGTACTTC
.	many	TRBV7-2	TRBJ2-5	CASSLGGRETQYF	TGTGCCAGCAGTTTGGGGGGTCGGGAGACCCAGTACTTC
.	few	TRBV12-3/TRBV12-4	TRBJ2-7	CASSLGVWGLEQYF	TGTGCCAGCAGTTTAGGGGTCTGGGGCCTCGAGCAGTACTTC
.	.	TRBV4-3	TRBJ2-2	CASSQVWPESNTGELFF	TGCGCCAGCAGCCAAGTCTGGCCAGAATCGAACACCGGGGAGCTGTTTTTT
TRBD2	.	TRBV20-1	TRBJ2-5	CSASFGTSGETQYF	TGCAGTGCTAGTTTTGGGACTAGCGGAGAGACCCAGTACTTC
TRBD1	.	TRBV20-1	TRBJ2-2	CSATKGTGAHTGELFF	TGCAGTGCTACGAAAGGGACAGGGGCCCACACCGGGGAGCTGTTTTTT
TRBD1	few	TRBV4-2	TRBJ1-5	CASSQGQGTYYSNQPQHF	TGTGCCAGCAGCCAAGGACAGGGGACCTATTATAGCAATCAGCCCCAGCATTTT
.	many	TRBV24-1	TRBJ2-1	CATSDDAFSNEQFF	TGTGCCACCAGTGATGACGCGTTCAGCAATGAGCAGTTCTTC
TRBD2	.	TRBV10-1	TRBJ2-4	CASSPGTSGGSGPKNIQYF	TGCGCCAGCAGTCCCGGGACTAGCGGGGGCTCTGGTCCCAAAAACATTCAGTACTTC
TRBD2	.	TRBV20-1	TRBJ2-1	CSARGLAGNGGQFF	TGCAGTGCTAGGGGACTAGCGGGAAATGGCGGGCAGTTCTTC
.	.	TRBV19	TRBJ1-1	CASSIGAQGHGEAFF	TGTGCCAGTAGTATAGGGGCGCAGGGCCACGGTGAAGCTTTCTTT
TRBD2	few	TRBV20-1	TRBJ2-7	CSASDSSGAYEQYF	TGCAGTGCTAGTGACTCTAGCGGGGCTTACGAGCAGTACTTC
.	few	TRBV7-9	TRBJ2-7	CASSLSWEGYEQYF	TGTGCCAGCTCCCTTAGTTGGGAAGGCTACGAGCAGTACTTC
.	few	TRBV6-4	TRBJ2-3	CASSDSWADTQYF	TGTGCCAGCAGTGACTCCTGGGCAGATACGCAGTATTTT
.	many	TRBV12-3/TRBV12-4	TRBJ2-1	CASSLSLGEQFF	TGTGCCAGCAGTTTAAGTTTAGGGGAGCAGTTCTTC
TRBD2	.	TRBV12-3/TRBV12-4	TRBJ2-1	CASSLSSGRNEQFF	TGTGCCAGCAGTTTGTCTAGCGGGAGGAATGAGCAGTTCTTC
.	many	TRBV18	TRBJ1-1	CASSPAGGNTEAFF	TGCGCCAGCAGCCCGGCGGGGGGGAACACTGAAGCTTTCTTT
.	.	TRBV11-1	TRBJ2-1	CASSSGRRGNEQFF	TGTGCCAGCAGCTCCGGTCGGCGGGGCAATGAGCAGTTCTTC
.	.	TRBV20-1	TRBJ2-1	CSARFRVQFF	TGCAGTGCTAGATTCAGGGTGCAGTTCTTC
.	many	TRBV4-3	TRBJ2-4	CASSQVSGSIQYF	TGCGCCAGCAGCCAAGTGTCCGGATCCATTCAGTACTTC
.	.	TRBV28	TRBJ2-5	CASSNQGGQYF	TGTGCCAGCAGTAATCAAGGGGGCCAGTACTTC
TRBD1	.	TRBV10-3	TRBJ1-2	CAISAEGQNYGYTF	TGTGCCATCAGTGCGGAGGGACAGAATTATGGCTACACCTTC
.	few	TRBV12-3/TRBV12-4	TRBJ1-1	CASSKGGLSTEAFF	TGTGCCAGCAGCAAAGGAGGTCTGTCCACTGAAGCTTTCTTT
.	many	TRBV5-1	TRBJ1-4	CASSRTDDPYEKLFF	TGCGCCAGCAGTCGGACCGACGACCCCTATGAAAAACTGTTTTTT
.	.	TRBV7-8	TRBJ1-1	CASSSWTAMNTEAFF	TGTGCCAGCAGCTCCTGGACGGCGATGAACACTGAAGCTTTCTTT
.	few	TRBV18	TRBJ2-6	CASTRNSDSGANVLTF	TGTGCCAGCACTCGTAACAGTGACTCTGGGGCCAACGTCCTGACTTTC
TRBD1	.	TRBV28	TRBJ1-1	CASSTHRTGNTEAFF	TGTGCCAGCAGTACTCACAGGACAGGGAACACTGAAGCTTTCTTT
TRBD1	many	TRBV12-3/TRBV12-4	TRBJ2-7	CASSPLGTGNSYEQYF	TGTGCCAGCAGTCCCCTCGGGACAGGAAATTCCTACGAGCAGTACTTC
.	few	TRBV29-1	TRBJ2-3	CSVEARMAPDTQYF	TGCAGCGTTGAAGCTAGGATGGCACCAGATACGCAGTATTTT